This T cell receptor beta chain was recovered during a study of T cell changes during pregnancy in multiple sclerosis. Sequencing was performed with immunoSEQ multiplex PCR; in TCRdb, only in-frame clones are kept and a portion is missing. The profile shows approximately 61,000 clones, under 95% of them singletons. With 3 bases clipped from V and 1 base from J, the junction kept 9 bases outside the gene matches. The CDR3 is 19 residues long. Germline CDR1 is SGHTA and CDR2 is FQGNSA. Sequencing was performed on peripheral blood, taken after pregnancy. This TCR derives from a female donor in good health, enrolled as a control in a pregnancy study. The V gene is TRBV7-2, the J gene TRBJ2-1, with TRBD2 identical over 13 bases. CDR3 amino acids: CASSFGTSGRAGSYNEQFF. The CDR3 DNA sequence: TGTGCCAGCAGCTTCGGTACTAGCGGGAGGGCCGGATCCTACAATGAGCAGTTCTTC. Together with reference TRBV7-2 and TRBJ2-1, the CDR3 gives the full variable domain: GAGVSQSPSNKVTEKGKDVELRCDPISGHTALYWYRQSLGQGLEFLIYFQGNSAPDKSGLPSDRFSAERTGGSVSTLTIQRTQQEDSAVYLCASSFGTSGRAGSYNEQFFGPGTRLTVL.